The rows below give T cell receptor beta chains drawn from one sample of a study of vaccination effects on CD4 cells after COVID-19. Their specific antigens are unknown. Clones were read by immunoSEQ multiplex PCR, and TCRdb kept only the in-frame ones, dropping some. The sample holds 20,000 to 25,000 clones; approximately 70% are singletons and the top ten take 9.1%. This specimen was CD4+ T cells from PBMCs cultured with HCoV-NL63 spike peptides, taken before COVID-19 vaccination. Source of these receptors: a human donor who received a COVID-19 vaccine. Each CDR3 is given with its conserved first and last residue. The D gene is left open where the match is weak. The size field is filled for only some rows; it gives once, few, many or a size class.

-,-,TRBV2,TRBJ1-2,CASSVGFGYTF,TGTGCCAGCAGTGTCGGTTTTGGCTACACCTTC
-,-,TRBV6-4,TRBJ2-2,CASSERRNTGELFF,TGTGCCAGCAGTGAGCGAAGGAACACCGGGGAGCTGTTTTTT
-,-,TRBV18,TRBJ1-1,CASSSDRQNTEAFF,TGTGCCAGCTCAAGCGACAGGCAGAACACTGAAGCTTTCTTT
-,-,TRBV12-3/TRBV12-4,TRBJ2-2,CASSFRVSGELFF,TGTGCCAGCAGTTTCAGGGTTTCAGGGGAGCTGTTTTTT
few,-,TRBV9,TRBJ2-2,CASSVSGRNTGELFF,TGTGCCAGCAGCGTAAGCGGAAGGAACACCGGGGAGCTGTTTTTT
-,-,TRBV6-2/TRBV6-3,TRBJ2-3,CASSSGTSSTDTQYF,TGTGCCAGCAGTTCCGGGACTTCTAGCACAGATACGCAGTATTTT
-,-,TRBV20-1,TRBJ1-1,CSASQGTTPNTEAFF,TGCAGTGCTAGTCAGGGGACGACGCCCAACACTGAAGCTTTCTTT
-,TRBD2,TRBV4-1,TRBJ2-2,CASRPGASGDTTGELFF,TGCGCCAGCCGGCCCGGGGCTAGCGGAGACACCACCGGGGAGCTGTTTTTT
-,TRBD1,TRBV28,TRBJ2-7,CASTPGTGLDEQYF,TGTGCCAGCACCCCCGGGACAGGGCTTGACGAGCAGTACTTC
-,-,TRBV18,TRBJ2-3,CASSPSESLASTDTQYF,TGTGCCAGCTCACCGTCCGAGAGCCTAGCGAGCACAGATACGCAGTATTTT
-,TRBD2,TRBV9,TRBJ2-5,CASSVGDGHGTSGNQETQYF,TGTGCCAGCAGCGTAGGGGATGGCCATGGGACTAGCGGGAATCAAGAGACCCAGTACTTC
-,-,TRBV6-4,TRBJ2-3,CASSDGRHTDTQYF,TGTGCCAGCAGTGACGGGAGACACACAGATACGCAGTATTTT
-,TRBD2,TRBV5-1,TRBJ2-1,CASSLGSGGDYNEQFF,TGCGCCAGCAGCTTGGGGAGCGGGGGGGATTACAATGAGCAGTTCTTC
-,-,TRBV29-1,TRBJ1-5,CSAESGANQPQHF,TGCAGCGCCGAGTCGGGGGCGAATCAGCCCCAGCATTTT
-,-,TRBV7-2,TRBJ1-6,CASSRDVSSYNSPLHF,TGTGCCAGCAGCCGGGACGTAAGCTCCTATAATTCACCCCTCCACTTT
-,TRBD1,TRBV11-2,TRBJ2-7,CASSSPHRGHHEQYF,TGTGCCAGCAGCTCCCCACACAGGGGGCACCACGAGCAGTACTTC
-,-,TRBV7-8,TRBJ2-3,CASSPSKVSDTQYF,TGTGCCAGCAGCCCGTCCAAGGTCTCAGATACGCAGTATTTT
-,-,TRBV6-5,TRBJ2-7,CASRIDSTYEQYF,TGTGCCAGCAGGATAGACAGTACCTACGAGCAGTACTTC
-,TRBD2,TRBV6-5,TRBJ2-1,CASRQLAGGRNEQFF,TGTGCCAGCAGGCAACTAGCGGGGGGGAGGAATGAGCAGTTCTTC
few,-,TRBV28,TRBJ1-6,CASSPQQGSYNSPLHF,TGTGCCAGCAGTCCCCAACAGGGCTCCTATAATTCACCCCTCCACTTT
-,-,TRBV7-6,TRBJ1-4,CASSWGPNTNEKLFF,TGTGCCAGCAGCTGGGGACCGAATACTAATGAAAAACTGTTTTTT
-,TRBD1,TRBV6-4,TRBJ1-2,CASSPTGVNYGYTF,TGTGCCAGCAGCCCAACAGGGGTTAACTATGGCTACACCTTC
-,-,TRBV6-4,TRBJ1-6,CASSDRDNSPLHF,TGTGCCAGCAGTGACAGGGATAATTCACCCCTCCACTTT
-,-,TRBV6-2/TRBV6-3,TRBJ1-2,CASSYRVGFKAADGYTF,TGTGCCAGCAGTTACAGGGTTGGGTTTAAGGCGGCTGATGGCTACACCTTC
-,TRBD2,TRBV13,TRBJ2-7,CASSLGTSGNLQQYF,TGTGCCAGCAGCTTAGGGACTAGCGGGAACCTCCAGCAGTACTTC
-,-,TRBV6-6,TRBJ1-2,CASSYEYRGNGYTF,TGTGCCAGCAGTTACGAGTATCGGGGAAATGGCTACACCTTC
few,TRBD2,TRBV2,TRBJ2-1,CASSGLAAINEQFF,TGTGCCAGCAGTGGGCTAGCGGCAATCAATGAGCAGTTCTTC
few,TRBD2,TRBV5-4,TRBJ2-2,CASSPKVGSGAELFF,TGTGCCAGCAGCCCCAAGGTTGGTAGCGGGGCAGAGCTGTTTTTT
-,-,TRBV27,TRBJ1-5,CASSLSGAGNQPQHF,TGTGCCAGCAGTTTATCAGGGGCGGGCAATCAGCCCCAGCATTTT
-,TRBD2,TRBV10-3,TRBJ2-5,CAISESGREGETQYF,TGTGCCATCAGTGAGTCGGGCAGGGAGGGAGAGACCCAGTACTTC
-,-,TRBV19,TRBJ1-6,CASSISGLGNSPLHF,TGTGCCAGTAGTATTTCCGGATTGGGGAATTCACCCCTCCACTTT
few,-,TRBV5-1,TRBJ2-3,CASSLGADTQYF,TGCGCCAGCAGCTTGGGGGCAGATACGCAGTATTTT
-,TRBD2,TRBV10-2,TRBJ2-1,CASIGSGSRSYNEQFF,TGCGCCAGCATCGGTAGCGGGAGCCGCTCCTACAATGAGCAGTTCTTC
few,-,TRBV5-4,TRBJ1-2,CASSSTGRSYGYTF,TGTGCCAGCAGCTCAACAGGCCGGAGCTATGGCTACACCTTC
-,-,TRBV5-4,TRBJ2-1,CASSRLGRNEQFF,TGTGCCAGCAGCCGTCTAGGGCGGAATGAGCAGTTCTTC
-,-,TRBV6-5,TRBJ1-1,CASRWQATEAFF,TGTGCCAGCAGATGGCAAGCCACTGAAGCTTTCTTT
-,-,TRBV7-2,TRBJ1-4,CASSLQRATGEKLFF,TGTGCCAGCAGCTTACAGAGGGCGACCGGGGAAAAACTGTTTTTT
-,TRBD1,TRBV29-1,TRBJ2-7,CSVERQGIPTNEQYF,TGCAGCGTTGAGCGACAGGGAATACCTACGAACGAGCAGTACTTC
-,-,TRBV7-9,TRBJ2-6,CASSSTQGANVLTF,TGTGCCAGCAGTTCAACTCAGGGGGCCAACGTCCTGACTTTC
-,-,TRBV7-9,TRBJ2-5,CASSPWAGETQYF,TGTGCCAGCAGCCCTTGGGCTGGGGAGACCCAGTACTTC
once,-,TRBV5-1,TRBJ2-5,CASRSQPEETQYF,TGCGCCAGCCGGAGCCAACCTGAAGAGACCCAGTACTTC
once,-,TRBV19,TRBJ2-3,CASRHGTTDTQYF,TGTGCCAGTAGACACGGGACGACAGATACGCAGTATTTT
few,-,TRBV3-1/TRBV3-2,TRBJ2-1,CASSLINEQFF,TGTGCCAGCAGCCTCATCAATGAGCAGTTCTTC
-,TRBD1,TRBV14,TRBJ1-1,CASTPGQGALTGTEAFF,TGTGCCAGCACCCCGGGACAGGGGGCGCTGACGGGCACTGAAGCTTTCTTT
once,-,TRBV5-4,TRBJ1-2,CASSLRSIANYGYTF,TGTGCCAGCAGCTTGAGGTCAATAGCGAACTATGGCTACACCTTC
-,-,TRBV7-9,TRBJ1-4,CASSYFGTSGEKLFF,TGTGCCAGCAGCTACTTCGGGACCTCCGGCGAAAAACTGTTTTTT
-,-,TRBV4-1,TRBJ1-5,CASSQDAGAENQPQHF,TGCGCCAGCAGCCAAGACGCCGGGGCAGAGAATCAGCCCCAGCATTTT
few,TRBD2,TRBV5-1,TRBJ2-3,CASSGLAGGTDTQYF,TGCGCCAGCAGCGGTCTAGCGGGGGGCACAGATACGCAGTATTTT
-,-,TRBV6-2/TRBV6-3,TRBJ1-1,CASSYLRNTEAFF,TGTGCCAGCAGTTATCTCAGGAACACTGAAGCTTTCTTT
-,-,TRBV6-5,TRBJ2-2,CASIVGDTGELFF,TGTGCCAGCATCGTTGGAGACACCGGGGAGCTGTTTTTT
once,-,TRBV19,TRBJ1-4,CASSKYRAPATNEKLFF,TGTGCCAGTAGTAAATACAGGGCCCCTGCAACTAATGAAAAACTGTTTTTT
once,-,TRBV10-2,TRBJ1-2,CASSNSREIYGYTF,TGCGCCAGCAGCAATAGCAGGGAGATCTATGGCTACACCTTC
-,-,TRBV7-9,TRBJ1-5,CASSAQQVRQPQHF,TGTGCCAGCAGCGCACAACAGGTCAGGCAGCCCCAGCATTTT
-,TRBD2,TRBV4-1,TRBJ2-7,CASSQIAGVEQYF,TGCGCCAGCAGCCAGATAGCGGGAGTTGAGCAGTACTTC
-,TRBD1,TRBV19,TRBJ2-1,CASSLRGQGGRNEQFF,TGTGCCAGTAGCCTCAGAGGACAGGGTGGTCGCAATGAGCAGTTCTTC
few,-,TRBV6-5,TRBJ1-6,CASGGSSYNSPLHF,TGTGCCAGCGGCGGAAGCTCCTATAATTCACCCCTCCACTTT
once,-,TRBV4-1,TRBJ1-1,CASSQGAGRNTEAFF,TGCGCCAGCAGCCAAGGGGCCGGAAGAAACACTGAAGCTTTCTTT
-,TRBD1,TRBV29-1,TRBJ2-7,CSVLKLRDRDYEQYF,TGCAGCGTACTCAAACTCCGGGACAGGGACTACGAGCAGTACTTC
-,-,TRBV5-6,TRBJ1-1,CASSFEFGGEAFF,TGTGCCAGCAGCTTCGAGTTCGGTGGTGAGGCTTTCTTT
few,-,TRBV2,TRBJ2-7,CASSAPITTYEQYF,TGTGCCAGCAGTGCGCCCATTACAACCTACGAGCAGTACTTC